Shown below are 27 T cell receptor beta chains from a single sample sequenced in a study of beta chain features in type 1 diabetes. Study findings and constraints: TCRB CDR3s were moderately but significantly shorter in Type 1 diabetes patients in all four CD4+ subsets.

Their antigen targets remain unknown. All of the isolated RNA was reverse transcribed, so expressed TCRB transcripts were sequenced. Libraries were prepared by immunoSEQ multiplex PCR; TCRdb keeps only in-frame clonotypes and omits some of them. The sample has about 340,000 clones, roughly 14% seen once. Sequencing input: naive CD4+ T cells from blood. Receptor source: a woman younger than 30 with type 1 diabetes.

In regard to this clone: This sample includes further DNA sequences coding for the same CDR3. V and J are TRBV7-3 and TRBJ1-1; D is possibly TRBD1 (6 bases). The CDR3 totals 13 residues. Germline V gene data show CDR1 as SGHTA and CDR2 as FQGTGA. Trimming took off 4 bases at V and 2 bases at J, with 8 bases between the two ends. The CDR3 sequence is CASSSQGNTEAFF. CDR3 coding DNA: TGTGCCAGCAGCTCACAGGGAAACACTGAAGCTTTCTTT.

The genes are TRBV4-1 and TRBJ2-1, with 9 nucleotides matching TRBD2. The CDR3 contains 16 residues. CDR1 is MGHRA, CDR2 YSYEKL, per germline. The V and J ends lost 2 bases and 0 bases, in that order; junction bases with no gene match: 2. CDR3 DNA: TGCGCCAGCAGCCAACTTAGCGGGAGCTCCTACAATGAGCAGTTCTTC. Translating it yields CASSQLSGSSYNEQFF.

The chain uses TRBV19 and TRBJ2-3; 8 positions match TRBD1. Germline V gives CDR1 LNHDA, CDR2 SQIVND (reference sequence). Trimming took 6 bases from V and 6 from J; bases not matched to a gene: 11. The CDR3 sequence is 15 residues long. The CDR3 DNA sequence: TGTGCCAGTAGCCATTTTGGACAGGGATTGGATACGCAGTATTTT. Its translation: CASSHFGQGLDTQYF.

V and J are TRBV30 and TRBJ2-5; D may be TRBD2 (5 bases). This CDR3 has 13 residues. V was clipped by 1 base and J by 3 bases, with 9 bases between them. Looked up from germline, CDR1 is GTSNPN and CDR2 is SVGIG (reference sequence). The CDR3 reads CAWSGTGKETQYF. CDR3 in DNA: TGTGCCTGGAGTGGAACCGGGAAAGAGACCCAGTACTTC.

V usage is TRBV7-2 and J usage is TRBJ2-1; TRBD2 matches at 7 bases. After removal of 7 bases from V and 0 bases from J, the junction contained 6 bases not matched to a gene. This CDR3 is 15 amino acids long. CDR1 is SGHTA, CDR2 FQGNSA, per germline. The DNA of the CDR3 is TGTGCCAGCAAACTAGCGCCGAGCTCCTACAATGAGCAGTTCTTC. It is translated as CASKLAPSSYNEQFF.

This clone was recorded a few times. The chain has TRBV29-1 and TRBJ2-3, with D hard to call. Germline V lookup: CDR1 SQVTM, CDR2 ANQGSEA. The ends were cut back, 3 bases at V and 2 bases at J, with 6 bases in the middle. The CDR3 has 12 amino acids. The CDR3 region has the DNA TGCAGCGTTGACGGGTTCACAGATACGCAGTATTTT. This encodes CSVDGFTDTQYF.

V and J are TRBV5-1 and TRBJ2-3, with 16 bases fitting TRBD2. With V trimmed by 4 bases and J by 3 bases, 2 bases remained unmatched. Looked up from germline, CDR1 is SGHRS and CDR2 is YFSETQ. CDR3 length: 16 amino acids. DNA for the CDR3: TGCGCCAGCAGCACGGGACTAGCGGGAGGGACAGATACGCAGTATTTT. Translated: CASSTGLAGGTDTQYF.

V and J are TRBV6-6 and TRBJ2-7; no reliable D call. The CDR3 extends over 14 amino acids. CDR1 is MNHNY, CDR2 SVGAGI, per germline (reference sequence). Trimming stripped 0 bases from V and 2 bases from J, with 8 bases between. DNA of the CDR3: TGTGCCAGCAGTTACTCGTCAGACACCTACGAGCAGTACTTC. As protein: CASSYSSDTYEQYF.

This clone occurred a few times. V is TRBV6-5 and J is TRBJ2-5; a weak D match, TRBD2 (5 bases). Germline CDR1 reads MNHEY; CDR2 reads SVGAGI. The CDR3 covers 15 residues. V shed 0 bases and J shed 2 bases, with 10 bases lying between them. CDR3 sequence: CASSYSLWEQETQYF. CDR3 DNA sequence: TGTGCCAGCAGTTACTCTTTGTGGGAGCAAGAGACCCAGTACTTC.

This clone was seen a handful of times. This chain uses TRBV5-1 with TRBJ1-1, with D possibly matching TRBD1 (5 bases). This CDR3 has 14 residues. CDR1 and CDR2 (germline): SGHRS, YFSETQ. Trimming removed 5 bases from V and 3 bases from J, with 14 bases in between. CDR3 in DNA: TGCGCCAGCAGATTCCCCGGAGGGGACACTGAAGCTTTCTTT. This codes for CASRFPGGDTEAFF.

This clone was seen more than once but under ten times. In the same sample, other DNA sequences code for this CDR3. The rearrangement links TRBV15 to TRBJ2-7; weak D call: TRBD2 (5 bases). Between the trimmed V and J ends, which lost 0 bases and 4 bases, there was a span of 7 bases. CDR1 is LNHNV and CDR2 is YYDKDF in the germline V gene (reference sequence). This CDR3 is built from 13 residues. CDR3 in DNA: TGTGCCACCAGCAGAGATCGGGGATACGAGCAGTACGTC. It is translated as CATSRDRGYEQYV.

This clone was detected only a few times. The rearrangement links TRBV4-1 to TRBJ2-7; 12 positions match TRBD2. This CDR3 has 15 amino acids. With 3 bases clipped from V and 3 bases from J, the junction kept 3 bases outside the gene matches. CDR1 and CDR2 from the germline V gene are MGHRA and YSYEKL. CDR3 in DNA: TGCGCCAGCAGCCAGCCGACTAGCGGGGGCTACGAGCAGTACTTC. As protein: CASSQPTSGGYEQYF.

This chain connects TRBV28 to TRBJ1-2, with a tentative D call TRBD1 (6 bases). V lost 6 bases and J lost 3, with 11 bases in between. Germline V gene sequence: CDR1 MDHEN, CDR2 SYDVKM. The CDR3 is 13 amino acids. In DNA form, the CDR3 reads TGTGCCAGCAGCAGGACAGCTTACTATGGCTACACCTTC. This encodes CASSRTAYYGYTF.

This clone has just a few counts. The V gene is TRBV30, the J gene TRBJ1-5; 7 bases map to TRBD1. V trimming: 7 bases; J trimming: 2 bases; junction bases outside the gene matches: 5. The CDR3 has 13 residues. Germline V gene data show CDR1 as GTSNPN and CDR2 as SVGIG (reference sequence). The CDR3 DNA reads TGTGCCTACCGACAGGGAGGCAATCAGCCCCAGCATTTT. As protein: CAYRQGGNQPQHF. The full variable domain, in which reference TRBV30 and TRBJ1-5 provide the parts outside the CDR3, is SQTIHQWPATLVQPVGSPLSLECTVEGTSNPNLYWYRQAAGRGLQLLFYSVGIGQISSEVPQNLSASRPQDRQFILSSKKLLLSDSGFYLCAYRQGGNQPQHFGDGTRLSIL.

There are a few counts of this clone. This rearrangement joins TRBV5-6 to TRBJ2-7; TRBD1 is a possible D gene (5 bases). The CDR3 is 13 amino acids. The V gene lost 1 base and the J gene lost 0 bases, with 5 bases spanning the gap. The germline V gene has CDR1 SGHDT and CDR2 YYEEEE. CDR3 bases: TGTGCCAGCAGCTTGACAGGCTCCTACGAGCAGTACGTC. Amino acid sequence: CASSLTGSYEQYV.

This chain connects TRBV7-2 to TRBJ2-1, with a weak D call TRBD1 (6 bases). CDR1 and CDR2 (germline): SGHTA, FQGNSA. This CDR3 comprises 14 residues. Trimming removed 1 base at V and 7 bases at J, with 11 bases between. The CDR3 coding sequence is TGTGCCAGCAGCTTAGTACAGGGAAGTAATGAGCAGTTCTTC. It translates to CASSLVQGSNEQFF.

This clone has a handful of counts. This sequence joins TRBV11-2 and TRBJ2-1, with 8 nucleotides matching TRBD2. The germline V gene has CDR1 SGHAT and CDR2 FQNNGV. V lost 4 bases, J lost 5 bases, and 10 bases stayed unmatched. The CDR3 loop spans 16 amino acids. The CDR3 protein is CASSSRVTSGNNEQFF. CDR3 nucleotides: TGTGCCAGCAGCTCCAGGGTTACTAGCGGAAACAATGAGCAGTTCTTC.

This sequence joins TRBV6-6 and TRBJ1-2; D perhaps matches TRBD1 (5 bases). Germline CDR1 and CDR2: MNHNY and SVGAGI (reference sequence). Trimming pared 5 bases from V and 8 bases from J, leaving 12 bases between. The CDR3 loop spans 12 amino acids. The CDR3 coding sequence is TGTGCCAGCAGTGCCGGGACTCTCGGCTACACCTTC. Translating gives CASSAGTLGYTF.

Comment on this clone: Other nucleotide sequences from this sample produce the same CDR3. V gene TRBV7-2 combines with J gene TRBJ2-4, with D perhaps matching TRBD2 (6 bases). The CDR3 covers 14 residues. Deletions cut 5 bases from V and 0 bases from J, with 8 bases between. Germline V CDR1 and CDR2: SGHTA, FQGNSA. CDR3 nucleotides: TGTGCCAGCAGCCCGGGACTAGCCAAAAACATTCAGTACTTC. This sequence encodes CASSPGLAKNIQYF.

The chain carries TRBV29-1 and TRBJ2-3, with 8 bases fitting TRBD1. Germline V gives CDR1 SQVTM, CDR2 ANQGSEA. The CDR3 consists of 14 residues. Trimming cost V 7 bases and J 2 bases; bases outside gene matches: 8. DNA for the CDR3: TGCAGCGCCCGGGACAGGACAATCACAGATACGCAGTATTTT. This encodes CSARDRTITDTQYF.

The rearrangement links TRBV30 to TRBJ2-7, with TRBD2 matching 7 bases. The CDR3 loop spans 15 amino acids. J lost 2 bases, V lost 2 bases, and 9 bases had no gene match. From germline, CDR1 is GTSNPN and CDR2 SVGIG (reference sequence). CDR3 sequence (DNA): TGTGCCTGGAGTCGTACAGCGGGGCCGGCCTACGAGCAGTACTTC. Amino acid sequence: CAWSRTAGPAYEQYF.

This clone was detected a few times. CDR3 residues: CASSGQQVRPSGANVLTF. The CDR3 coding sequence is TGTGCCAGCTCAGGGCAACAGGTCCGTCCCTCTGGGGCCAACGTCCTGACTTTC. This rearrangement joins TRBV18 to TRBJ2-6, with TRBD1 as a possible D gene (5 bases). Germline lookup yields CDR1 KGHSH and CDR2 LQKENI. Trimming removed 5 bases from V and 0 bases from J, with 17 bases in between. This CDR3 spans 18 amino acids. Full variable domain (missing parts from reference TRBV18 and TRBJ2-6): NAGVMQNPRHLVRRRGQEARLRCSPMKGHSHVYWYRQLPEEGLKFMVYLQKENIIDESGMPKERFSAEFPKEGPSILRIQQVVRGDSAAYFCASSGQQVRPSGANVLTFGAGSRLTVL.

This chain links TRBV7-2 with TRBJ1-2; weak D call: TRBD1 (6 bases). The germline gives CDR1 SGHTA, CDR2 FQGNSA. This CDR3 region has 12 residues. Trimming stripped 5 bases from V and 12 bases from J, with 16 bases between. The CDR3 region is CASSRRQALDTF. Here the CDR3 DNA reads TGTGCCAGCAGCCGACGACAGGCTTTGGACACCTTC.

This clone turned up a few times. For the CDR3, the DNA is TGTGCCAGCGAGGACAGGGGGCCTTCTGGGGCCAACGTCCTGACTTTC. The encoded protein is CASEDRGPSGANVLTF. The chain links TRBV7-9 to TRBJ2-6; 11 nucleotides match TRBD1. This CDR3 is 16 amino acids long. Germline values: CDR1 SEHNR, CDR2 FQNEAQ (reference sequence). After removal of 8 bases from V and 1 base from J, the junction contained 4 bases not matched to a gene.

The chain combines TRBV7-2 with TRBJ2-1; D unresolved. Between the trimmed V and J ends, which lost 0 bases and 0 bases, there was a span of 6 bases. Germline values: CDR1 SGHTA, CDR2 FQGNSA. This CDR3 region has 15 residues. CDR3 protein: CASSLAVSSYNEQFF. The CDR3 DNA sequence: TGTGCCAGCAGCTTAGCGGTGAGCTCCTACAATGAGCAGTTCTTC.

This clone has a single count. The CDR3 nucleotides are TGTGCCAGCAGCTTGCCCAGCCAGGGATTTGGCGGCTACACCTTC. Amino acids: CASSLPSQGFGGYTF. V usage is TRBV5-4 and J usage is TRBJ1-2, with a tentative D call TRBD1 (5 bases). Trimming removed 1 base from V and 8 bases from J, with 18 bases in between. This CDR3 spans 15 amino acids. Per germline, CDR1 SGHNT and CDR2 YYREEE (reference sequence).

This clone was counted a few times. The genes are TRBV14 and TRBJ2-7; 7 positions agree with TRBD1. Germline assignment: CDR1 SGHDN and CDR2 FVKESK. The CDR3 sequence is 12 residues long. CDR3 amino acids: CASSQAVPGQTV. In DNA, the CDR3 is TGTGCCAGCAGCCAAGCGGTTCCGGGACAGACGGTA.